This T cell receptor (beta chain) stems from a study of T cell repertoires in cytomegalovirus infection. In the study overall: It was the public TCR beta signatures that indicated both CMV infection and matching HLA type. Notes on the study in general: Individuals carrying CMV plus the relevant HLA were identified by cumulative frequency of public TCR beta families. Across the ex vivo response, the dominant clonotypes were HLA-C-restricted CMV-specific TCR beta clonotypes.

Turning to this clonotype: The target antigen is unknown.

TCRdb used MiXCR to reprocess the reads, holding one entry per CDR3 protein. Of some 300,000 distinct CDR3 sequences in the sample, approximately 15% were seen once. Trimming pared 5 bases from V and 3 bases from J, leaving 14 bases between. This CDR3 has 14 amino acids. Germline CDR1 reads DFQATT; CDR2 reads SNEGSKA (reference sequence). V usage is TRBV20-1 and J usage is TRBJ2-1; tentative D call: TRBD2 (6 bases). This sequence originates from a human donor in good health (CMV status not recorded). Some clones in this sample may be carry-over from other donors' samples. Sequences were obtained from PBMCs. DNA for the CDR3: TGCAGTGCTCCGGCGGGACTCGTCTACAATGAGCAGTTCTTC. Translating gives CSAPAGLVYNEQFF.